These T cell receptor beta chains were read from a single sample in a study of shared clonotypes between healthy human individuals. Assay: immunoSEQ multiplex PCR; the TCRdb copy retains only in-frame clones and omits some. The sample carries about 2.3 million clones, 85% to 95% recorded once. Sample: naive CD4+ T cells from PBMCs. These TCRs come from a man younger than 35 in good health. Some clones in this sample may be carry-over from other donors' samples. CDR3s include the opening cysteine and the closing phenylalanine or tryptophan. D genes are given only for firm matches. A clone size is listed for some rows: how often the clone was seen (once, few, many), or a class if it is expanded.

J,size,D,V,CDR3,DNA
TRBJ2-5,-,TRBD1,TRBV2,CASWTGYQETQYF,TGTGCCAGCTGGACAGGGTACCAAGAGACCCAGTACTTC
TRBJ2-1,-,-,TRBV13,CASSFKAGDNEQFF,TGTGCCAGCAGCTTTAAAGCGGGCGACAATGAGCAGTTCTTC
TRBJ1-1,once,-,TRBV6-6,CASSYSPALTEAFF,TGTGCCAGCAGTTACTCCCCGGCACTCACTGAAGCTTTCTTT
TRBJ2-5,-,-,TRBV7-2,CASSLGVGQGGETQYF,TGTGCCAGCAGCTTAGGTGTGGGGCAGGGTGGGGAGACCCAGTACTTC
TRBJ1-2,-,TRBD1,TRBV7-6,CASSPGQGRYGYTF,TGTGCCAGCAGCCCGGGACAGGGGAGGTATGGCTACACCTTC
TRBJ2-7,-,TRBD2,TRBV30,CAWSVLRTSGPLEQYF,TGTGCCTGGAGTGTATTAAGAACTAGCGGTCCTCTCGAGCAGTACTTC
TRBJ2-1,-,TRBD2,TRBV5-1,CASTLAGGPSYNEQFF,TGCGCCAGTACCCTAGCGGGAGGCCCCTCCTACAATGAGCAGTTCTTC
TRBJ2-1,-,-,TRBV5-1,CASSSQGSYNEQFF,TGCGCCAGCAGCTCACAGGGATCCTACAATGAGCAGTTCTTC
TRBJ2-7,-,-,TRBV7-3,CASSLRSAGGAGYEQYF,TGTGCCAGCAGCTTAAGGTCCGCAGGGGGAGCGGGGTACGAGCAGTACTTC
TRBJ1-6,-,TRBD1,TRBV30,CAWSATGQGSSPLHF,TGTGCCTGGAGCGCAACCGGACAGGGAAGTTCACCCCTCCACTTT
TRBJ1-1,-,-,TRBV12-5,CASGLQGNTEAFF,TGTGCTAGTGGGCTACAGGGGAACACTGAAGCTTTCTTT
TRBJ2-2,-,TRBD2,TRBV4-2,CASSQLLAGGTGELFF,TGTGCCAGCAGCCAACTCCTAGCGGGGGGGACCGGGGAGCTGTTTTTT
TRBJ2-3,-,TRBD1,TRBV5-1,CASSLVPDRVSDTQYF,TGCGCCAGCAGCTTGGTCCCGGACAGGGTATCAGATACGCAGTATTTT